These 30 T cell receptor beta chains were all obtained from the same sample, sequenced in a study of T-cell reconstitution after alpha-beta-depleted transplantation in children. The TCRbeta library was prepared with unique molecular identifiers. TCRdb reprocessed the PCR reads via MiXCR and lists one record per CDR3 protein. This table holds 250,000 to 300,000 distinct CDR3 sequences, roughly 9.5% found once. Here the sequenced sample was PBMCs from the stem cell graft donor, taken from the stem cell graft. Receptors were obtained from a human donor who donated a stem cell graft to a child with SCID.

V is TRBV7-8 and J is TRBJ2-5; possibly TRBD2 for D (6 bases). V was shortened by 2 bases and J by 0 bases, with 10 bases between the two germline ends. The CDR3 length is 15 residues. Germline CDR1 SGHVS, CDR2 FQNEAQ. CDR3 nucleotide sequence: TGTGCCAGCAGCTTATCCTGGGGGGACCAAGAGACCCAGTACTTC. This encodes CASSLSWGDQETQYF.

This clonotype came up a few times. The CDR3 is CASSLEQFSPLHF. As DNA, the CDR3 is TGCGCCAGCAGCTTGGAACAGTTTTCACCCCTCCACTTT. The chain couples TRBV5-1 to TRBJ1-6, with D hard to call. Germline lookup yields CDR1 SGHRS and CDR2 YFSETQ. Trimming left V 0 bases short and J 9 bases short, with 7 bases between. CDR3 length: 13 amino acids.

In DNA, the CDR3 is TGTGCCAGCAGTTCGACGACGGTAGACTACAATGAGCAGTTCTTC. It encodes CASSSTTVDYNEQFF. The chain uses TRBV12-3 or TRBV12-4 and TRBJ2-1, with unresolved D. V was cut by 4 bases and J by 3 bases, with 13 bases left in between. CDR3 size: 15 residues.

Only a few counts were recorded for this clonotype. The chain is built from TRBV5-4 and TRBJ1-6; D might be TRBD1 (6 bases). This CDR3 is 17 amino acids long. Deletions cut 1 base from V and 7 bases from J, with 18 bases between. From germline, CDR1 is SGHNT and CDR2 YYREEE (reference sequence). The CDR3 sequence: CASSLNVLDRLNSPLHF. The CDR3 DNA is TGTGCCAGCAGCTTGAACGTTTTGGACAGATTAAATTCACCCCTCCACTTT.

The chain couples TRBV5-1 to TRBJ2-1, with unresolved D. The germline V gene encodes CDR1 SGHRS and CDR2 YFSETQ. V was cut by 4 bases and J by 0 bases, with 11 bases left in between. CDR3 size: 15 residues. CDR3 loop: CASSPPVDSYNEQFF. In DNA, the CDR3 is TGCGCCAGCAGCCCCCCTGTCGACTCCTACAATGAGCAGTTCTTC.

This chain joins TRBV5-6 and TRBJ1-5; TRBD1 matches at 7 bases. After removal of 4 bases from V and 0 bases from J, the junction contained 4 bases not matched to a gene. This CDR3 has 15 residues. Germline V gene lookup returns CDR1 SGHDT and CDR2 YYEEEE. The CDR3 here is CASSQGGPSNQPQHF. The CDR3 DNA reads TGTGCCAGCAGCCAGGGGGGCCCTAGCAATCAGCCCCAGCATTTT.

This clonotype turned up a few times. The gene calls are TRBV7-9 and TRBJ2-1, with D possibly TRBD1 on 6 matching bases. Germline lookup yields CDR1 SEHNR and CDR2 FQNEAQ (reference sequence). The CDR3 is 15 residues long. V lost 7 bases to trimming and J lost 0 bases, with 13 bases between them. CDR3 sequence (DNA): TGTGCCAGCAAGCTGCCAGGGGTCTCCTACAATGAGCAGTTCTTC. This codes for CASKLPGVSYNEQFF.

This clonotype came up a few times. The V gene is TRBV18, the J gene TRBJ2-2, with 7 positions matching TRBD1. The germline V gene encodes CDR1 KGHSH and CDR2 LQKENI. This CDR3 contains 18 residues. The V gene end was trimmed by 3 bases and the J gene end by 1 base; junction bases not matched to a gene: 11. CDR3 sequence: CASSPTPRTGRNTGELFF. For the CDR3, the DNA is TGTGCCAGCTCACCTACCCCCCGGACAGGCCGGAACACCGGGGAGCTGTTTTTT.

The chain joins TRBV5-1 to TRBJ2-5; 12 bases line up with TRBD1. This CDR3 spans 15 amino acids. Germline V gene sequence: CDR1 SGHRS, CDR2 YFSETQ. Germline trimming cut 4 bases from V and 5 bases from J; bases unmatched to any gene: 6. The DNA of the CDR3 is TGCGCCAGCAGCACAGGGACAGGGGGCTACGAGACCCAGTACTTC. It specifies CASSTGTGGYETQYF.

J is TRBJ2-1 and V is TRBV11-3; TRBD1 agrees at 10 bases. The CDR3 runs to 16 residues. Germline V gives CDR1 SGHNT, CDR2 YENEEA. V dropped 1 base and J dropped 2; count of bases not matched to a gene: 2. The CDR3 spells CASSLVGTGAYNEQFF. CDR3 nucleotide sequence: TGTGCCAGCAGCTTAGTTGGGACAGGGGCCTACAATGAGCAGTTCTTC.

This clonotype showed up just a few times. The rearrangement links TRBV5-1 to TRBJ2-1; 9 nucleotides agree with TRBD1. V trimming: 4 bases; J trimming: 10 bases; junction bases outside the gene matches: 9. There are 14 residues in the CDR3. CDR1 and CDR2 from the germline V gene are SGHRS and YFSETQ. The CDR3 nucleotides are TGCGCCAGCAGCGCGGGACAGGGTTTCGGGGAGCAGTTCTTC. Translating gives CASSAGQGFGEQFF. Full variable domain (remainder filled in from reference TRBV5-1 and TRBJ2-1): KAGVTQTPRYLIKTRGQQVTLSCSPISGHRSVSWYQQTPGQGLQFLFEYFSETQRNKGNFPGRFSGRQFSNSRSEMNVSTLELGDSALYLCASSAGQGFGEQFFGPGTRLTVL.

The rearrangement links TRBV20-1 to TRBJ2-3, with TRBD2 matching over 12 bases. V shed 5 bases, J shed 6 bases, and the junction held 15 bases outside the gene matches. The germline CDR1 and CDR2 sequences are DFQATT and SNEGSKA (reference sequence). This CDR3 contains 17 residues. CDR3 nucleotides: TGCAGTGCTGTACCTCTAGCGGGGGGGCGGGGTATGGATACGCAGTATTTT. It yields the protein CSAVPLAGGRGMDTQYF.

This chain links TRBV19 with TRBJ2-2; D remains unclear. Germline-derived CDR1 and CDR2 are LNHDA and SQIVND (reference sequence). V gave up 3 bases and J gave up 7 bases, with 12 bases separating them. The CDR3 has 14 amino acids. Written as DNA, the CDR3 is TGTGCCAGTAGTATTCCAGGCCATGGCGGGGAGCTGTTTTTT. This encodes CASSIPGHGGELFF.

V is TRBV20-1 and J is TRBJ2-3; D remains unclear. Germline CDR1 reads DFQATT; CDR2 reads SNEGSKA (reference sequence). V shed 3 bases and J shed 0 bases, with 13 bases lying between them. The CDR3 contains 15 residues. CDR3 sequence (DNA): TGCAGTGCTAGTTGGTTTTGGCTGAGCACAGATACGCAGTATTTT. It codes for CSASWFWLSTDTQYF.

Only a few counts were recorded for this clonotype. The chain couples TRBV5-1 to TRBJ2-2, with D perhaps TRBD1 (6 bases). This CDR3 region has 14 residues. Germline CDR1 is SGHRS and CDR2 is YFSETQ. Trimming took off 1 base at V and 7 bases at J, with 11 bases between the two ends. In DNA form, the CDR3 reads TGCGCCAGCAGCTTGACAGGGTCCAACGGGGAGCTGTTTTTT. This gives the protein CASSLTGSNGELFF.

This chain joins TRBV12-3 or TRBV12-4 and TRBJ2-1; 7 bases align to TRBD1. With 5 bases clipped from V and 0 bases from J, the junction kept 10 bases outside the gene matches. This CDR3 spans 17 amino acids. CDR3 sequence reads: CASSKRQGFSSYNEQFF. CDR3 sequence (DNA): TGTGCCAGCAGTAAACGACAGGGTTTTTCCTCCTACAATGAGCAGTTCTTC.

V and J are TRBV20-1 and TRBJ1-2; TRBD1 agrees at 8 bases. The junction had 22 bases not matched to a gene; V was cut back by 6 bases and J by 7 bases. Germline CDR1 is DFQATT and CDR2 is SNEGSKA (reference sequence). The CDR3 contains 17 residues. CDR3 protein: CSASTGTGIRTGRGYTF. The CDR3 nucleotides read TGCAGTGCCTCGACTGGGACAGGAATAAGAACGGGTCGTGGCTACACCTTC.

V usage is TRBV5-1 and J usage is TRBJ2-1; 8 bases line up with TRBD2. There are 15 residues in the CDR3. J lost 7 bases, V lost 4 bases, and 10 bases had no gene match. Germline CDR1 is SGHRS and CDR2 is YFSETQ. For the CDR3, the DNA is TGCGCCAGCAGCCGGGCGGGGGGCGCGGGGAATGAGCAGTTCTTC. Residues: CASSRAGGAGNEQFF.

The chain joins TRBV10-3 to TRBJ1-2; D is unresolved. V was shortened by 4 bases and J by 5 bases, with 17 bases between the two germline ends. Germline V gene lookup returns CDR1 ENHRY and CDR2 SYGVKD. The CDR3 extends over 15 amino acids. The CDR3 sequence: CAISANPTPTYGYTF. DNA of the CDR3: TGTGCCATCAGTGCGAACCCCACGCCGACTTATGGCTACACCTTC.

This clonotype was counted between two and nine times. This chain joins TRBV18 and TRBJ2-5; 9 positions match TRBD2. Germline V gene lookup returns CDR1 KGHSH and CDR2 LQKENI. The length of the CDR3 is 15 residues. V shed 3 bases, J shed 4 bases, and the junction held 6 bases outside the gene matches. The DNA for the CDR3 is TGTGCCAGCTCACCTGGGACTAGCAGTGGAGAGACCCAGTACTTC. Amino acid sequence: CASSPGTSSGETQYF. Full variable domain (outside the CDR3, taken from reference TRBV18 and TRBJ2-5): NAGVMQNPRHLVRRRGQEARLRCSPMKGHSHVYWYRQLPEEGLKFMVYLQKENIIDESGMPKERFSAEFPKEGPSILRIQQVVRGDSAAYFCASSPGTSSGETQYFGPGTRLLVL.

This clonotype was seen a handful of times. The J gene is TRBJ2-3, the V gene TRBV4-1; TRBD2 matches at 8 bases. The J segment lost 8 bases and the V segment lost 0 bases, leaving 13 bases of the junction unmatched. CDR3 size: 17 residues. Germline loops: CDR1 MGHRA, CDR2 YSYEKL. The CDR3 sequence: CASSQDRSGGPISTQYF. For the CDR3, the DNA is TGCGCCAGCAGCCAAGATCGGAGCGGGGGCCCAATCAGTACGCAGTATTTT.

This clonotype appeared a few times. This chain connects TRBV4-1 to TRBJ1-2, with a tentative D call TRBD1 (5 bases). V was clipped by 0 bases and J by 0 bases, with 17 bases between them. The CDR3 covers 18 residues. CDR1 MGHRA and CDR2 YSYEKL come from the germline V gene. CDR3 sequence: CASSQDRGRALANYGYTF. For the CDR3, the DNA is TGCGCCAGCAGCCAAGATAGGGGCAGGGCCCTAGCTAACTATGGCTACACCTTC.

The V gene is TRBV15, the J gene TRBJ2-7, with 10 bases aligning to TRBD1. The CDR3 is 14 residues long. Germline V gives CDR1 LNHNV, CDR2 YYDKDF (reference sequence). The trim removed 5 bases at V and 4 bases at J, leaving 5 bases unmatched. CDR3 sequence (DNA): TGTGCCACCAGCGGGGGACAGGGGATTTACGAGCAGTACTTC. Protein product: CATSGGQGIYEQYF.

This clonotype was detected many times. The CDR3 loop is CASSPLISTDTQYF. CDR3 nucleotides: TGTGCCAGCAGTCCATTAATAAGCACAGATACGCAGTATTTT. The chain links TRBV6-1 to TRBJ2-3; D remains unclear. V lost 5 bases and J 0 bases, leaving 9 bases between the germline ends. The CDR3 is made up of 14 amino acids. Germline V lookup: CDR1 MNHNS, CDR2 SASEGT.

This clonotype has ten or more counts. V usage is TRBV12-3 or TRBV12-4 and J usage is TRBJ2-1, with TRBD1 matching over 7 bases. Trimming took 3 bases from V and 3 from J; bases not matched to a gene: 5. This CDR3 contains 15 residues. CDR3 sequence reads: CASSFGTAFYNEQFF. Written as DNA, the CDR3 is TGTGCCAGCAGTTTCGGGACAGCCTTCTACAATGAGCAGTTCTTC.

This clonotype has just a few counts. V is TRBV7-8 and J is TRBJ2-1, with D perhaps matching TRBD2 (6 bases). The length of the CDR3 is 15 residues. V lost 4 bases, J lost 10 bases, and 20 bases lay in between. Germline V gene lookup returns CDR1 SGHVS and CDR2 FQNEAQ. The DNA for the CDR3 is TGTGCCAGCAGCTCAGGGAGGCTGGGGTTGAACGAGCAGTTCTTC. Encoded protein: CASSSGRLGLNEQFF. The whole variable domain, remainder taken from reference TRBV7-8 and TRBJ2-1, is GAGVSQSPRYKVAKRGQDVALRCDPISGHVSLFWYQQALGQGPEFLTYFQNEAQLDKSGLPSDRFFAERPEGSVSTLKIQRTQQEDSAVYLCASSSGRLGLNEQFFGPGTRLTVL.

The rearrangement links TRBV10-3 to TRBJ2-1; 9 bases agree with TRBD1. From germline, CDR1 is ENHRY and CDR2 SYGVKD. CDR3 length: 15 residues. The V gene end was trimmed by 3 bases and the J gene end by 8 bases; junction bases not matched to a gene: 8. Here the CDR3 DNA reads TGTGCCATCAGTGATAGGGACAGGGTGATGGATGAGCAGTTCTTC. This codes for CAISDRDRVMDEQFF.

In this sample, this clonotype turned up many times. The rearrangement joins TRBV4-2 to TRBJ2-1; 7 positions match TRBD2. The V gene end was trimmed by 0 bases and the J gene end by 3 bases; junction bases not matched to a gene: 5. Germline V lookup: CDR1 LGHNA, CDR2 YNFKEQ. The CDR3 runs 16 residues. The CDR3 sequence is CASSQDLGGNYNEQFF. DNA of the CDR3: TGTGCCAGCAGCCAAGATCTGGGGGGGAACTACAATGAGCAGTTCTTC.

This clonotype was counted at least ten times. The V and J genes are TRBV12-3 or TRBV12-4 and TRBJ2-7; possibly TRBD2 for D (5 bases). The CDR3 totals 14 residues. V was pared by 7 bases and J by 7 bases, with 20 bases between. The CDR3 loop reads CASTEASSWGEQYF. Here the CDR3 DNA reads TGTGCCAGCACGGAGGCTAGCTCGTGGGGTGAGCAGTACTTC.

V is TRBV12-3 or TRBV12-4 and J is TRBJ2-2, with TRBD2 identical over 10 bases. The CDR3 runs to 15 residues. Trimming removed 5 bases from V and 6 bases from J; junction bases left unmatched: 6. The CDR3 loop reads CASSRSGGSAGELFF. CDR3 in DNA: TGTGCCAGCAGTCGTAGCGGGGGGTCCGCCGGGGAGCTGTTTTTT.